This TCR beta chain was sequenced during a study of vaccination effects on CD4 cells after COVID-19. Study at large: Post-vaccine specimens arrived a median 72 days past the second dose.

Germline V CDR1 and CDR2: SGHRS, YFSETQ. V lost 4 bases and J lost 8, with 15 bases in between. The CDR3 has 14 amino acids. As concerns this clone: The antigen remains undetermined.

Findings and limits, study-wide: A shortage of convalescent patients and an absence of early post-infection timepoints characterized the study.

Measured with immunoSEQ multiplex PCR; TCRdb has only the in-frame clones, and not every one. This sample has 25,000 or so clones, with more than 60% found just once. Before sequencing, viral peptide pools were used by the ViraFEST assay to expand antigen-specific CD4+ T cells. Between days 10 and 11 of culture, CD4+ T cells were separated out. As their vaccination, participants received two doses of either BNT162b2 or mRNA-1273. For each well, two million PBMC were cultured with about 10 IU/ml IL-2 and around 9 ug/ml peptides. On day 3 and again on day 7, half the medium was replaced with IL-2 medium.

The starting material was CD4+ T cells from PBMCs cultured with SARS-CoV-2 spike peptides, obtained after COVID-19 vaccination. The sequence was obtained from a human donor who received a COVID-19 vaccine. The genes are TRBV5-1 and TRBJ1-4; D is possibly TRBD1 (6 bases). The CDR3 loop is CASSLTGQGEKLFF. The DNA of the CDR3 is TGCGCCAGCAGCCTAACAGGGCAGGGCGAAAAACTGTTTTTT.